The T cell receptor (beta chain) under discussion was sequenced for a study of radiotherapy plus CTLA-4 blockade in lung cancer. Study-level background: With 31% of patients having disease control, objective responses were seen in approximately 17%. Study results and caveats: Interferon-beta, together with early blood T cell clone dynamics, reportedly best predicted response. Tumor-derived TCR clones expanded in blood after radiotherapy plus ipilimumab.

As to this clone: Its target is not known.

V dropped 3 bases and J dropped 8; count of bases not matched to a gene: 14. CDR1 MDHEN and CDR2 SYDVKM come from the germline V gene. This CDR3 region has 16 residues. Libraries were prepared by immunoSEQ multiplex PCR; TCRdb keeps only in-frame clonotypes and omits some of them. The data hold 34,000 or so clones, with roughly four fifths observed a single time. Receiving focal radiation plus CTLA-4 blockade with ipilimumab were patients who had chemo-refractory metastatic non-small-cell lung cancer. The sequence came from a human donor with non-small cell lung cancer that progressed on radiotherapy plus ipilimumab. The source was peripheral blood, collected from a patient treated with radiotherapy plus ipilimumab. The rearrangement uses TRBV28 and TRBJ1-2, with 8 nucleotides matching TRBD1. In DNA form, the CDR3 reads TGTGCCAGCAGTTTCGCGCAGGGGGCCAGGTTGGGAGGCTACACCTTC. Translating gives CASSFAQGARLGGYTF.